This T cell receptor beta chain is drawn from a study of shared clonotypes between healthy human individuals. Sequencing was performed with immunoSEQ multiplex PCR; in TCRdb, only in-frame clones are kept and a portion is missing. The table has more than 1.2 million clones, approximately 98.5% seen once. From germline, CDR1 is SQVTM and CDR2 ANQGSEA. Germline trimming cut 4 bases from V and 5 bases from J; bases unmatched to any gene: 6. The CDR3 runs to 13 residues. Concerning this clone: The sample contains more than one DNA sequence encoding this CDR3.

Sequenced material: naive CD4+ T cells sorted from blood. The subset is: CD45RA+ positively selected. This sequence originates from a man aged 25 to 40 in good health. The rearrangement links TRBV29-1 to TRBJ2-5; 8 bases are a match to TRBD2. The CDR3 DNA reads TGCAGCGTTGCGCGGGGGGCGGGTGAGACCCAGTACTTC. Translated, it gives CSVARGAGETQYF.